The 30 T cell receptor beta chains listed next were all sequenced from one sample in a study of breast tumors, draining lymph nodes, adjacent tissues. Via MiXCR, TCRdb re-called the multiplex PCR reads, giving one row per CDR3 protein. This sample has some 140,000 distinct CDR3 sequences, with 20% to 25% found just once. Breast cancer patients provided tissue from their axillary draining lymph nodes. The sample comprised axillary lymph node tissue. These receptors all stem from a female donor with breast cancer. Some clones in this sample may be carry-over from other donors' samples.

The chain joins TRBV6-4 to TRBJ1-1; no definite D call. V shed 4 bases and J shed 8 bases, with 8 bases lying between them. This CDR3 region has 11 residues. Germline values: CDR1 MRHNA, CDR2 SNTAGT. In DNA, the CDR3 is TGTGCCAGCAGTGGCTCGGGAGAAGCTTTCTTT. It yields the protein CASSGSGEAFF.

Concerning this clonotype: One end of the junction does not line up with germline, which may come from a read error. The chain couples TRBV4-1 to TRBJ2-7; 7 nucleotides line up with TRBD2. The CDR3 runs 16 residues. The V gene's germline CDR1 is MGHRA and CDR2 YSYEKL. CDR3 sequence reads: CAGRGLVGGRGYEQYF. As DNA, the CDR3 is TGCGCCGGCAGAGGACTAGTGGGAGGGCGAGGTTACGAGCAGTACTTC.

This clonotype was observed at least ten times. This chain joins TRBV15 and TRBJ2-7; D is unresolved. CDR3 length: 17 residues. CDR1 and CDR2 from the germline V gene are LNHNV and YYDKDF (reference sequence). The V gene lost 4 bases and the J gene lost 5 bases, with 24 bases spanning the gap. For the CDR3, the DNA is TGTGCCACCAGCACCCCTCGAGAAAGACGCCGTCGGGACGAGCAGTACTTC. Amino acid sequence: CATSTPRERRRRDEQYF. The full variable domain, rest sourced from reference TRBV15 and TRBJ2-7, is DAMVIQNPRYQVTQFGKPVTLSCSQTLNHNVMYWYQQKSSQAPKLLFHYYDKDFNNEADTPDNFQSRRPNTSFCFLDIRSPGLGDTAMYLCATSTPRERRRRDEQYFGPGTRLTVT.

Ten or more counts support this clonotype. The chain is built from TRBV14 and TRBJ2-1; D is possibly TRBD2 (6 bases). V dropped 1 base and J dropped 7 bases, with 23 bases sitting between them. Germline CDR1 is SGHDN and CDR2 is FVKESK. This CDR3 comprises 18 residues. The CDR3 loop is CASSQGSLRGIQFNEQFF. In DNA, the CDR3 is TGTGCCAGCAGCCAAGGCTCCCTCCGCGGGATTCAGTTTAATGAGCAGTTCTTC.

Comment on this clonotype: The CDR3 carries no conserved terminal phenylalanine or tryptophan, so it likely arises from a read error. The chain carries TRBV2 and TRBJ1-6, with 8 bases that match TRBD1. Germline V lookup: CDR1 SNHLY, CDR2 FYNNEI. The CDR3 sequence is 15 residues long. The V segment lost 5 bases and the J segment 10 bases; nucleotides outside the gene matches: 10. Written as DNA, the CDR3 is TGTGCCAGCAGTTCCCTCACAGGGGGGGACTCACCCCTCCACATT. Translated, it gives CASSSLTGGDSPLHI.

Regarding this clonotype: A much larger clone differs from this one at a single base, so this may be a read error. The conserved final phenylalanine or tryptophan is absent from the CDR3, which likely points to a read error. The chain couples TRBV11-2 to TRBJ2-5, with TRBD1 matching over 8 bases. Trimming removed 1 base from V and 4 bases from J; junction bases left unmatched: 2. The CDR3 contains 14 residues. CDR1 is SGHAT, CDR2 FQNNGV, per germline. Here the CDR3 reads CASSLAGGRETQYS. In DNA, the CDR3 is TGTGCCAGCAGCTTAGCAGGGGGCAGAGAGACCCAGTACTCC.

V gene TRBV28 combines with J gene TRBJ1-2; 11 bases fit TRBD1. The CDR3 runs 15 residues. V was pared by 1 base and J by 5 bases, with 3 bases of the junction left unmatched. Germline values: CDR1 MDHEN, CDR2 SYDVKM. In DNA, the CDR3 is TGTGCCAGCAGTTTATCCGGGACAGGGGGTTATGGCTACACCTTC. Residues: CASSLSGTGGYGYTF.

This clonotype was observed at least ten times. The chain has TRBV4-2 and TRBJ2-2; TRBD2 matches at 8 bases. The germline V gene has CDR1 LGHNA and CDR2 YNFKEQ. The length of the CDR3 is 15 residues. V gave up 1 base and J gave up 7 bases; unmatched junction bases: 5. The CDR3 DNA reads TGTGCCAGCAGCCAAGGGACTAGCCTCCGCGGGGAGCTGTTTTTT. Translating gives CASSQGTSLRGELFF.

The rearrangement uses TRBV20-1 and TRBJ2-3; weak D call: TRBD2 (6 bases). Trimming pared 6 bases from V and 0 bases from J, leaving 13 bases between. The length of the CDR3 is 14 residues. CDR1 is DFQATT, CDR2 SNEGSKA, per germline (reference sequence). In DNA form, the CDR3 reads TGCAGTGCGTGTCTAGCGAGCAGCACAGATACGCAGTATTTT. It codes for CSACLASSTDTQYF.

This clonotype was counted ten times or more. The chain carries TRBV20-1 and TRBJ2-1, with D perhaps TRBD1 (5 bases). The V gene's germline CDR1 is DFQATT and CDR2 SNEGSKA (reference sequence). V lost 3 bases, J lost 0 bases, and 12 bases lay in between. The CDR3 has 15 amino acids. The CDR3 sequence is CSASAGRSSYNEQFF. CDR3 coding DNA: TGCAGTGCTAGTGCAGGGCGAAGCTCCTACAATGAGCAGTTCTTC.

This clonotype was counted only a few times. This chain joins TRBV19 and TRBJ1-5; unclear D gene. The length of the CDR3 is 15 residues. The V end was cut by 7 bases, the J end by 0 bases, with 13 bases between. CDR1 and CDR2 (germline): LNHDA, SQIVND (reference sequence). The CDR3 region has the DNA TGTGCCAGTAAGCCGGATACCTATAGCAATCAGCCCCAGCATTTT. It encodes CASKPDTYSNQPQHF. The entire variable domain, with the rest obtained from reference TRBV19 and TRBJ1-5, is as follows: DGGITQSPKYLFRKEGQNVTLSCEQNLNHDAMYWYRQDPGQGLRLIYYSQIVNDFQKGDIAEGYSVSREKKESFPLTVTSAQKNPTAFYLCASKPDTYSNQPQHFGDGTRLSIL.

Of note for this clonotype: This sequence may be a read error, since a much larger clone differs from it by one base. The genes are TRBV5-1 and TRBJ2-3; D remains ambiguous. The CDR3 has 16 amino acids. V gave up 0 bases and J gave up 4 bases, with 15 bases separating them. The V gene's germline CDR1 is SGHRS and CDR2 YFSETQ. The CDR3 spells CASSLDWGWPADTQYF. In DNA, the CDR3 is TGCGCCAGCAGCTTGGACTGGGGATGGCCCGCAGATACGCAGTATTTT.

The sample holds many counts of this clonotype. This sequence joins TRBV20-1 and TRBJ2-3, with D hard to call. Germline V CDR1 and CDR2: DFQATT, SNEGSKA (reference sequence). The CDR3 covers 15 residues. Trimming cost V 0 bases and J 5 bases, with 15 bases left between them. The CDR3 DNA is TGCAGTGCTAGAGATCGAAACAGACAAGGAGATACGCAGTATTTT. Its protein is CSARDRNRQGDTQYF.

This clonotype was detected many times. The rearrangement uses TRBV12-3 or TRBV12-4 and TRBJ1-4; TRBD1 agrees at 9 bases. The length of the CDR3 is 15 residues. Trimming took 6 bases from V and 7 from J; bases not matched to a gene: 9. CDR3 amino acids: CASRMNRGRAEKLFF. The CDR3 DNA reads TGTGCCAGCAGGATGAACAGGGGGCGGGCTGAAAAACTGTTTTTT.

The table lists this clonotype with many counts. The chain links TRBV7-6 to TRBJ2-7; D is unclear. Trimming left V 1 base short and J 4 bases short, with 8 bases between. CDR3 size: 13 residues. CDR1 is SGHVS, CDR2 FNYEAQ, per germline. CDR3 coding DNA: TGTGCCAGCAGCTTAGGATTCGGTTACGAGCAGTACTTC. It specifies CASSLGFGYEQYF.

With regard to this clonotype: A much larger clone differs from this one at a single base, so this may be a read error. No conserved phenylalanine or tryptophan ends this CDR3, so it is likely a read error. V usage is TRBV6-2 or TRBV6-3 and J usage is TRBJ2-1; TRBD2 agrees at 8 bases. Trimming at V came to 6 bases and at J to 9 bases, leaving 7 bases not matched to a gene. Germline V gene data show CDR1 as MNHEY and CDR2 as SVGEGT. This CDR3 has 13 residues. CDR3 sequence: CASSLAGRSEQFL. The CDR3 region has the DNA TGTGCCAGCAGCTTAGCGGGACGAAGTGAGCAGTTCCTC.

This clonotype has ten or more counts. The CDR3 region has the DNA TGCGCCAGCAGCAGCGGGAGGCCTAGCACAGATACGCAGTATTTT. Its protein product is CASSSGRPSTDTQYF. This chain joins TRBV10-1 and TRBJ2-3, with TRBD2 matching over 9 bases. Germline V gives CDR1 WNHNN, CDR2 SYGVQD (reference sequence). Trimming cost V 6 bases and J 0 bases; bases outside gene matches: 4. The CDR3 totals 15 residues.

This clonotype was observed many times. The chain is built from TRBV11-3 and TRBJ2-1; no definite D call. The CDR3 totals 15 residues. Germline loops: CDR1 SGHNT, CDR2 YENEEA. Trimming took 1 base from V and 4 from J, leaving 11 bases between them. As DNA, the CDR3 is TGTGCCAGCAGCTTAGGTTTCGGGCTGTACAATGAGCAGTTCTTC. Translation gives CASSLGFGLYNEQFF.

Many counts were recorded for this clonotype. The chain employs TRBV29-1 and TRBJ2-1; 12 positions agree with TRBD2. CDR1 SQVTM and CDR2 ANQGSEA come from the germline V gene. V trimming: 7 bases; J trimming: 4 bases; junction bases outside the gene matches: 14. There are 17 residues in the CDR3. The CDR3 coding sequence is TGCAGCGCCCGGCTCACGGGGACTAGCGGGTTATACAATGAGCAGTTCTTC. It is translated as CSARLTGTSGLYNEQFF.

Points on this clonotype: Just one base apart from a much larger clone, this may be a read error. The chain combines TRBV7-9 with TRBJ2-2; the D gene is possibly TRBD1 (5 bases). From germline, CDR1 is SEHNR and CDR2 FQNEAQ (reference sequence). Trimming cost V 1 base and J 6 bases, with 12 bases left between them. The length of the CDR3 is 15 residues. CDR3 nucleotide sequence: TGTGCCAGCAGCTTAGGCCCAGGGCTCGCCGGGGAGCTGTTTTTT. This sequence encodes CASSLGPGLAGELFF. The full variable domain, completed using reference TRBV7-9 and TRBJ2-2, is DTGVSQNPRHKITKRGQNVTFRCDPISEHNRLYWYRQTLGQGPEFLTYFQNEAQLEKSRLLSDRFSAERPKGSFSTLEIQRTEQGDSAMYLCASSLGPGLAGELFFGEGSRLTVL.

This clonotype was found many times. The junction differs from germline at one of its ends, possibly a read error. CDR3 sequence (DNA): TGCAGTGCCAGAGGCAGTTACAATCAGCCCCAGCATTTT. Residues: CSARGSYNQPQHF. The chain employs TRBV20-1 and TRBJ1-5; the D is unclear. The CDR3 runs to 13 residues. CDR1 and CDR2 (germline): DFQATT, SNEGSKA (reference sequence).

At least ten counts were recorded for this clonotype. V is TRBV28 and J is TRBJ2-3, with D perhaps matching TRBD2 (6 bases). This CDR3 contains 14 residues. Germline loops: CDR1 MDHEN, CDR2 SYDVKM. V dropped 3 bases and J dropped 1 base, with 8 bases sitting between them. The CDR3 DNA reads TGTGCCAGCAGTTTTGTAGCGGGCACAGATACGCAGTATTTT. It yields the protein CASSFVAGTDTQYF.

The DNA for the CDR3 is TGTGCCAGTAGTATGGACAGGAGGTATGAAAAACTGTTTTTT. It yields the protein CASSMDRRYEKLFF. The chain recombines TRBV19 with TRBJ1-4; 7 bases align to TRBD1. Germline CDR1 and CDR2: LNHDA and SQIVND (reference sequence). The junction had 4 bases not matched to a gene; V was cut back by 3 bases and J by 6 bases. This CDR3 contains 14 residues.

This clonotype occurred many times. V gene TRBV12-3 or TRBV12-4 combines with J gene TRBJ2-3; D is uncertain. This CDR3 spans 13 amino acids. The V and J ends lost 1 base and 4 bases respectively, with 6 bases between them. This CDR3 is CASSLGVSDTQYF. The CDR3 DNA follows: TGTGCCAGCAGTTTAGGGGTCTCAGATACGCAGTATTTT.

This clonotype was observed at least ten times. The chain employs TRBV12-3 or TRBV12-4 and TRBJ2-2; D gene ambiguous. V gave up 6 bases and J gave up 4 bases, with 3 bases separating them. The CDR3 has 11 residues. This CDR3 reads CASSGTGELFF. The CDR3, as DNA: TGTGCCAGCAGCGGCACCGGGGAGCTGTTTTTT.

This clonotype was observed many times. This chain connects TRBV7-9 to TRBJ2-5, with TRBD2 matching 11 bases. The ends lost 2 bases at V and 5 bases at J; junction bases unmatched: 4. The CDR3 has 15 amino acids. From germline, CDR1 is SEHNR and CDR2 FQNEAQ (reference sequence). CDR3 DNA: TGTGCCAGCAGCTTAACGACTAGCGGGACGGAGACCCAGTACTTC. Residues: CASSLTTSGTETQYF.

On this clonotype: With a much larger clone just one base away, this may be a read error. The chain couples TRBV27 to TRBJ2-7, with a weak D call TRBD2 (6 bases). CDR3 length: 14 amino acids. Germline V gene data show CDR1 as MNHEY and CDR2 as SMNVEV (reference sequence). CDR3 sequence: CAGRPSGGFDEQYF. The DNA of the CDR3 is TGTGCCGGCAGACCCAGTGGGGGGTTCGACGAGCAGTACTTC.

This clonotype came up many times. Written as DNA, the CDR3 is TGCGCCAGCAGCTTGGAACAGGGTAGGGGCTACGAGCAGTACTTC. Translation: CASSLEQGRGYEQYF. This sequence joins TRBV5-1 and TRBJ2-7, with D possibly being TRBD1 (6 bases). Trimming pared 0 bases from V and 3 bases from J, leaving 13 bases between. This CDR3 is built from 15 residues. The germline CDR1 and CDR2 sequences are SGHRS and YFSETQ.

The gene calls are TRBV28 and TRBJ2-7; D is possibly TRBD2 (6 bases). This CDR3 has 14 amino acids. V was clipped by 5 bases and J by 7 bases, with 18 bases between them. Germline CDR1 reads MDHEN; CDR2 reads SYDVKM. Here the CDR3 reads CASSTTRKLGEQYF. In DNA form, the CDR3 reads TGTGCCAGCAGTACGACTAGAAAGTTGGGAGAGCAGTACTTC.

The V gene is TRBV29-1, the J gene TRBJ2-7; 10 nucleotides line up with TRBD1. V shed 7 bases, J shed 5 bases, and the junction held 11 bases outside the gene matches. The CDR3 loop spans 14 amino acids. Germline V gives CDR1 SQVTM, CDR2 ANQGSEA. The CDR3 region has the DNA TGCAGCGCTCCACCGGGACAGGGGTATGACGAGCAGTACTTC. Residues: CSAPPGQGYDEQYF.